This T cell receptor (beta chain) was retrieved from a study of T-cell reconstitution after alpha-beta-depleted transplantation in children. Study outcomes and limitations: Recipient T cells and thymic progenitors that survived were the source of the high TCRbeta diversity seen at day 60 in some patients. Reportedly, alpha-beta T cells present about two months post-transplant originated from several hundred expanded clones of graft origin. Counts and diversity of T cells one year after transplant came mostly from newly produced T cells.

Unique molecular identifiers were used in preparing the TCRbeta library. From the PCR reads, TCRdb called clonotypes with MiXCR, one entry per CDR3 protein. Among approximately 800,000 distinct CDR3 sequences, around 15% were seen once, and the ten largest hold around 5%. CDR3 length: 12 amino acids. CDR1 is SGHKS and CDR2 is YYEKEE in the germline V gene (reference sequence). V lost 5 bases and J lost 4, with 10 bases in between. This clonotype showed up just a few times. The antigen is unknown. This rearrangement joins TRBV5-5 to TRBJ2-7, with D possibly TRBD2 on 5 matching bases. This sequence originates from a male patient younger than 18 who had a stem cell transplant for acute lymphoblastic leukemia, so the T cells may come from the graft donor. This specimen consisted of PBMCs, mostly from graft donor cells, obtained 360 days after TCRalphabeta/CD19-depleted stem cell transplant. The CDR3 region has the DNA TGTGCCAGCAGGGCTAGCCGGTACGAGCAGTACTTC. Translated, it gives CASRASRYEQYF.